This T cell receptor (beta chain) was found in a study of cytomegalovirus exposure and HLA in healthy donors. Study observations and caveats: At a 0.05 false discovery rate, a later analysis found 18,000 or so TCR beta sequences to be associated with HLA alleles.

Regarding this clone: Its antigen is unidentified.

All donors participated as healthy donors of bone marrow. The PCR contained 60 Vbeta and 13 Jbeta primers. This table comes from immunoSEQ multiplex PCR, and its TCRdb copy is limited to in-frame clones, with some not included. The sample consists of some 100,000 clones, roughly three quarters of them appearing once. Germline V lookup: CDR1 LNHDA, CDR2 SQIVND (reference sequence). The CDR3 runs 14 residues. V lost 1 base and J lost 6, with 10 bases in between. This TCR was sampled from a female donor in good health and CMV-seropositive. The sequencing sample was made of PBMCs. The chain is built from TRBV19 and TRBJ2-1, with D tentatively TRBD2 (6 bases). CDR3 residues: CASSIGLVGNEQFF. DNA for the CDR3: TGTGCCAGTAGTATAGGACTAGTTGGCAATGAGCAGTTCTTC. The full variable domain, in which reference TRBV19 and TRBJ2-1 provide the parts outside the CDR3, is DGGITQSPKYLFRKEGQNVTLSCEQNLNHDAMYWYRQDPGQGLRLIYYSQIVNDFQKGDIAEGYSVSREKKESFPLTVTSAQKNPTAFYLCASSIGLVGNEQFFGPGTRLTVL.